This is a list of T cell receptor beta chains from one sample in a study of T cell repertoires in cytomegalovirus infection. These receptors are not linked to any known antigen. Using its own MiXCR run on the reads, TCRdb lists one record per CDR3 protein. The table includes approximately 730,000 distinct CDR3 sequences, around 30% detected once. The source material was cultured PBMCs, sampled from culture after CMV antigen stimulation. Source of these receptors: a human donor in good health (CMV status not recorded). Some clones in this sample may be carry-over from other donors' samples. The CDR3 runs from the conserved cysteine through the conserved F or W. D genes are given only for firm matches. Not every row has a clone size; where given, it reads once, few, many or a size class.

v_gene	j_gene	d_gene	abundance	CDR3aa	CDR3nt
TRBV7-8	TRBJ1-6	NA	NA	CASSLAQGLSYNSPLHF	TGTGCCAGCAGCTTAGCCCAGGGGCTTTCCTATAATTCACCCCTCCACTTT
TRBV28	TRBJ1-2	NA	NA	CASSLGVRDSYGYTF	TGTGCCAGCAGTTTAGGGGTCAGGGATAGCTATGGCTACACCTTC
TRBV19	TRBJ2-2	NA	few	CARWRGTGFTGELFF	TGTGCCAGATGGAGGGGGACGGGCTTCACCGGGGAGCTGTTTTTT
TRBV11-2	TRBJ1-1	TRBD1	few	CASSLGQGLEAFF	TGTGCCAGCAGCCTCGGACAGGGCTTAGAAGCTTTCTTT
TRBV27	TRBJ1-6	NA	few	CASSTRENSPLHF	TGTGCCAGCAGTACTAGAGAGAATTCACCCCTCCACTTT
TRBV7-9	TRBJ1-2	NA	few	CASLRLGRSNYGYTF	TGTGCCAGCCTTCGATTGGGACGGTCCAACTATGGCTACACCTTC
TRBV20-1	TRBJ2-5	TRBD1	once	CSARPTGEETQYF	TGCAGTGCTAGGCCCACAGGGGAAGAGACCCAGTACTTC
TRBV7-2	TRBJ2-1	NA	few	CASSSLSGSSYNEQFF	TGTGCCAGCAGCTCCCTCAGCGGTAGCTCCTACAATGAGCAGTTCTTC
TRBV6-1	TRBJ2-5	NA	NA	CASLREETQYF	TGTGCCAGCCTTAGGGAGGAGACCCAGTACTTC
TRBV4-1	TRBJ1-4	NA	NA	CASSQGTVRNEKLFF	TGCGCCAGCAGCCAAGGGACAGTAAGAAACGAAAAACTGTTTTTT
TRBV9	TRBJ1-2	TRBD1	NA	CASSVGRQGNGYTF	TGTGCCAGCAGCGTAGGAAGACAGGGGAATGGCTACACCTTC
TRBV7-9	TRBJ1-4	NA	few	CASSRGLPGEKLFF	TGTGCCAGCAGCCGAGGGCTTCCTGGGGAAAAACTGTTTTTT
TRBV7-2	TRBJ2-4	NA	few	CASSSTAIQYF	TGTGCCAGCAGCTCAACGGCTATTCAGTACTTC
TRBV7-2	TRBJ1-1	NA	NA	CASSSQNTEAFF	TGTGCCAGCAGCTCCCAGAACACTGAAGCTTTCTTT
TRBV4-1	TRBJ2-1	NA	NA	CASSQSRGVPYNEQFF	TGCGCCAGCAGCCAGTCGAGAGGGGTACCCTACAATGAGCAGTTCTTC
TRBV7-2	TRBJ1-1	NA	many	CASSLVPGNTEAFF	TGTGCCAGCAGCTTAGTTCCAGGGAACACTGAAGCTTTCTTT
TRBV7-6	TRBJ2-7	TRBD2	NA	CASSWLAGGRHEQYF	TGTGCCAGCAGTTGGCTAGCGGGAGGGCGCCACGAGCAGTACTTC
TRBV12-3/TRBV12-4	TRBJ2-5	TRBD1	many	CASSLGQGAETQYF	TGTGCCAGCAGTTTGGGACAGGGGGCAGAGACCCAGTACTTC
TRBV12-3/TRBV12-4	TRBJ2-2	NA	NA	CATGGTANTGELFF	TGTGCCACAGGGGGGACCGCCAACACCGGGGAGCTGTTTTTT
TRBV10-3	TRBJ2-5	NA	NA	CAISPAGETQYF	TGTGCCATCAGCCCCGCTGGAGAGACCCAGTACTTC
TRBV12-3/TRBV12-4	TRBJ2-5	NA	NA	CASSLRVPETQYF	TGTGCCAGCAGTTTACGTGTTCCAGAGACCCAGTACTTC
TRBV20-1	TRBJ2-5	NA	NA	CSAKRQSQETQYF	TGCAGTGCCAAAAGGCAGTCACAAGAGACCCAGTACTTC
TRBV29-1	TRBJ1-4	NA	NA	CSVGGANEKLFF	TGCAGCGTTGGCGGGGCTAATGAAAAACTGTTTTTT
TRBV6-1	TRBJ1-4	TRBD1	few	CASRRVIGTANEKLFF	TGTGCCAGCCGGAGGGTTATAGGGACAGCTAATGAAAAACTGTTTTTT
TRBV4-1	TRBJ1-5	NA	NA	CASSQDRGTRNQPQHF	TGCGCCAGCAGCCAAGATCGAGGGACACGCAATCAGCCCCAGCATTTT
TRBV20-1	TRBJ2-3	NA	NA	CSAKHLGSSTDTQYF	TGCAGTGCTAAACACCTAGGCTCCAGCACAGATACGCAGTATTTT
TRBV19	TRBJ2-1	NA	many	CASSPRVSSYNEQFF	TGTGCCAGTAGCCCAAGAGTAAGCTCCTACAATGAGCAGTTCTTC
TRBV30	TRBJ2-1	NA	NA	CAWRGLGEQFF	TGTGCCTGGAGGGGGTTAGGTGAGCAGTTCTTC
TRBV7-9	TRBJ2-7	NA	few	CASSFSTREQYF	TGTGCCAGCAGCTTTTCTACGCGCGAGCAGTACTTC
TRBV2	TRBJ2-6	NA	few	CASSGQSSGANVLTF	TGTGCCAGCAGCGGACAGAGCTCTGGGGCCAACGTCCTGACTTTC
TRBV12-3/TRBV12-4	TRBJ1-1	NA	NA	CATTRVNTEAFF	TGTGCCACAACGCGGGTGAACACTGAAGCTTTCTTT
TRBV28	TRBJ2-3	NA	NA	CASSSLRAHTTDTQYF	TGTGCCAGCAGTAGCCTCAGGGCCCACACCACAGATACGCAGTATTTT
TRBV12-3/TRBV12-4	TRBJ2-5	NA	NA	CASSTNPWQDQYF	TGTGCCAGCAGTACGAATCCCTGGCAGGACCAGTACTTC
TRBV7-6	TRBJ2-5	NA	NA	CASSRPGGQETQYF	TGTGCCAGCAGTCGTCCCGGCGGCCAAGAGACCCAGTACTTC
TRBV7-4	TRBJ1-6	NA	NA	CASSWYRVLKSSYNSPLHF	TGTGCCAGCAGCTGGTACCGGGTCCTTAAGAGCTCCTATAATTCACCCCTCCACTTT
TRBV20-1	TRBJ1-1	NA	few	CSASGVGNTEAFF	TGCAGTGCGTCAGGGGTGGGGAACACTGAAGCTTTCTTT
TRBV7-2	TRBJ1-3	NA	many	CASSLPQQAPGNSGNTIYF	TGTGCCAGCAGCTTACCACAACAGGCCCCGGGGAACTCTGGAAACACCATATATTTT
TRBV6-1	TRBJ1-1	NA	NA	CASSEVRTQSGRTEAFF	TGTGCCAGCAGTGAAGTGAGGACCCAAAGTGGGCGGACTGAAGCTTTCTTT
TRBV20-1	TRBJ1-5	NA	NA	CSVGTDDQPQHF	TGCAGTGTCGGGACGGATGATCAGCCCCAGCATTTT
TRBV7-6	TRBJ1-1	NA	NA	CASSLGEGYVNTEAFF	TGTGCCAGCAGCTTAGGCGAGGGTTACGTGAACACTGAAGCTTTCTTT
TRBV6-6	TRBJ1-5	NA	few	CASSYGWQPQHF	TGTGCCAGCAGTTACGGGTGGCAGCCCCAGCATTTT
TRBV6-5	TRBJ2-3	NA	NA	CASSYSRGYYSTDTQYF	TGTGCCAGCAGTTACTCCCGGGGTTACTATAGCACAGATACGCAGTATTTT
TRBV7-9	TRBJ2-1	TRBD1	NA	CASSPQDRPNEQFF	TGTGCCAGCAGCCCACAGGACAGGCCCAATGAGCAGTTCTTC
TRBV7-6	TRBJ2-3	NA	NA	CASSPNGMQQYF	TGTGCCAGCAGCCCCAATGGGATGCAGCAGTATTTT
TRBV12-3/TRBV12-4	TRBJ1-3	NA	few	CASSWDVGNTIYF	TGTGCCAGCAGTTGGGACGTCGGAAACACCATATATTTT
TRBV7-9	TRBJ2-1	NA	few	CASSVLGKSSYNEQFF	TGTGCCAGCAGCGTCCTAGGAAAGAGCTCCTACAATGAGCAGTTCTTC
TRBV20-1	TRBJ1-6	NA	NA	CSARQDGNSPLHF	TGCAGTGCGAGACAGGATGGTAATTCACCCCTCCACTTT
TRBV27	TRBJ2-7	TRBD2	once	CASSFRREGLSEQYF	TGTGCCAGCAGTTTCCGGCGGGAGGGTTTGTCCGAGCAGTACTTC
TRBV7-2	TRBJ2-3	NA	many	CASSTPGPGVKSGTDTQYF	TGTGCCAGCAGCACCCCCGGTCCGGGGGTCAAATCTGGCACAGATACGCAGTATTTT
TRBV7-2	TRBJ2-6	NA	NA	CASSSRGSGANVLTF	TGTGCCAGCAGCTCCCGGGGATCTGGGGCCAACGTCCTGACTTTC
TRBV12-3/TRBV12-4	TRBJ1-2	NA	many	CASSLGAVSNYGYTF	TGTGCCAGCAGTTTAGGGGCCGTATCTAACTATGGCTACACCTTC
TRBV7-9	TRBJ2-1	TRBD1	few	CASSLFLGDRGHNEQFF	TGTGCCAGCAGCTTATTCCTGGGGGACAGGGGGCACAATGAGCAGTTCTTC
TRBV10-3	TRBJ2-7	NA	NA	CAIHSLGPRDDEQYF	TGTGCCATCCACTCCCTGGGCCCACGAGATGACGAGCAGTACTTC
TRBV19	TRBJ2-1	TRBD2	NA	CASSISGRADEQFF	TGTGCCAGTAGTATCAGCGGGAGGGCCGATGAGCAGTTCTTC
TRBV7-2	TRBJ1-1	NA	NA	CASSIGASGTFF	TGTGCCAGCAGCATAGGGGCGTCAGGGACTTTCTTT